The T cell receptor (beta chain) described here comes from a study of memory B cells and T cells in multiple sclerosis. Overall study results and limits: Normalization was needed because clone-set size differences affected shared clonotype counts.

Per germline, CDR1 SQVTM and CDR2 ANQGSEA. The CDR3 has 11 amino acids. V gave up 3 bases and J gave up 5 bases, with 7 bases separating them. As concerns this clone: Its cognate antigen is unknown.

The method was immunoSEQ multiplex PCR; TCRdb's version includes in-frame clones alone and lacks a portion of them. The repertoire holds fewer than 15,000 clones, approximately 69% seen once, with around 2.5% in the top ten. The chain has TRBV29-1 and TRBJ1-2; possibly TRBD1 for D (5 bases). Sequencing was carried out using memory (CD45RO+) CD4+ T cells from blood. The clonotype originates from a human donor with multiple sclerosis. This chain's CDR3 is CSVDRAYGYTF. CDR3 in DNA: TGCAGCGTTGACAGGGCGTATGGCTACACCTTC. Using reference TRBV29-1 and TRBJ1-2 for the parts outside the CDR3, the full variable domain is SAVISQKPSRDICQRGTSLTIQCQVDSQVTMMFWYRQQPGQSLTLIATANQGSEATYESGFVIDKFPISRPNLTFSTLTVSNMSPEDSSIYLCSVDRAYGYTFGSGTRLTVV.